The next 31 T cell receptor beta chains were all read from a single sample in a study of OX40 agonist ivuxolimab in advanced cancers. Generated by immunoSEQ multiplex PCR, the TCRdb table keeps only in-frame clones and is missing some. This repertoire shows about 100,000 clones, about nine tenths found once; its top ten account for approximately 0.3%. Source: CD4+ or CD8+ T cells sorted from blood, taken in a trial of the OX40 agonist ivuxolimab. The receptors here all came from an adult with an advanced solid tumor such as melanoma, head and neck, liver or kidney cancer.

CDR3 protein: CASSPKDSWDTQYF. CDR3 DNA: TGTGCCAGCAGCCCGAAGGACAGTTGGGATACGCAGTATTTT. This chain uses TRBV4-2 with TRBJ2-3; weak D call: TRBD1 (6 bases). The CDR3 spans 14 residues. Trimming removed 4 bases from V and 6 bases from J, with 14 bases in between. Germline V gene lookup returns CDR1 LGHNA and CDR2 YNFKEQ.

V is TRBV5-1 and J is TRBJ2-3; no clear D. This CDR3 contains 11 residues. Trimming stripped 4 bases from V and 5 bases from J, with 5 bases between. Per germline, CDR1 SGHRS and CDR2 YFSETQ. The CDR3: CASSTRDTQYF. The CDR3 DNA follows: TGCGCCAGCAGCACCCGAGATACGCAGTATTTT. The full variable domain, with the rest looked up from reference TRBV5-1 and TRBJ2-3, is KAGVTQTPRYLIKTRGQQVTLSCSPISGHRSVSWYQQTPGQGLQFLFEYFSETQRNKGNFPGRFSGRQFSNSRSEMNVSTLELGDSALYLCASSTRDTQYFGPGTRLTVL.

By sample fraction, this clone is medium-sized. This chain joins TRBV28 and TRBJ2-7; D unclear. With 2 bases removed from V and 2 bases from J, the gap between germline ends came to 7 bases. Germline CDR1 MDHEN, CDR2 SYDVKM. This CDR3 has 13 residues. CDR3 region: CASSLTSPYEQYF. In DNA form, the CDR3 reads TGTGCCAGCAGTTTAACGAGTCCCTACGAGCAGTACTTC.

This clone occurred once. This sequence joins TRBV18 and TRBJ1-5; D is uncertain. The germline gives CDR1 KGHSH, CDR2 LQKENI. V shed 2 bases and J shed 5 bases, with 7 bases lying between them. The CDR3 has 13 residues. The CDR3 here is CASSPTADQPQHF. The CDR3 region has the DNA TGTGCCAGCTCACCAACGGCAGATCAGCCCCAGCATTTT.

The chain employs TRBV5-5 and TRBJ2-7; D perhaps matches TRBD2 (6 bases). This CDR3 has 17 residues. Germline CDR1 SGHKS, CDR2 YYEKEE (reference sequence). Trimming stripped 4 bases from V and 4 bases from J, with 24 bases between. The CDR3 loop reads CASSRSQSGTGLYEQYF. The CDR3 DNA sequence: TGTGCCAGCAGCCGATCTCAATCCGGGACTGGGCTATACGAGCAGTACTTC.

The rearrangement uses TRBV18 and TRBJ1-5, with 9 bases that match TRBD1. This CDR3 comprises 15 residues. Per germline, CDR1 KGHSH and CDR2 LQKENI. Losses at the gene ends were 6 bases for V and 3 bases for J; bases not matched to a gene: 6. DNA for the CDR3: TGTGCCAGCTCCTTTGGACAGGGGAACAATCAGCCCCAGCATTTT. Translating it yields CASSFGQGNNQPQHF.

The chain recombines TRBV28 with TRBJ2-5; the D gene is possibly TRBD1 (6 bases). The CDR3 is made up of 17 amino acids. V lost 4 bases and J 2 bases, leaving 20 bases between the germline ends. The germline gives CDR1 MDHEN, CDR2 SYDVKM. The DNA of the CDR3 is TGTGCCAGCAGTTCCCAGGCACAGGGTCCGGAGCAAGAGACCCAGTACTTC. This translates into CASSSQAQGPEQETQYF. Looking up the rest from reference TRBV28 and TRBJ2-5 gives the full variable domain: DVKVTQSSRYLVKRTGEKVFLECVQDMDHENMFWYRQDPGLGLRLIYFSYDVKMKEKGDIPEGYSVSREKKERFSLILESASTNQTSMYLCASSSQAQGPEQETQYFGPGTRLLVL.

The chain links TRBV6-6 to TRBJ1-3, with 8 bases fitting TRBD1. V lost 6 bases to trimming and J lost 3 bases; unmatched junction nucleotides: 4. The germline V gene encodes CDR1 MNHNY and CDR2 SVGAGI (reference sequence). The CDR3 sequence is 14 residues long. The chain's CDR3 is CASRVGTGGNTIYF. The DNA for the CDR3 is TGTGCCAGCAGGGTAGGGACAGGTGGAAACACCATATATTTT.

CDR3 protein: CASSEGPGNTIYF. In DNA form, the CDR3 reads TGTGCCAGCAGTGAGGGACCCGGAAACACCATATATTTT. J is TRBJ1-3 and V is TRBV25-1; a possible D gene is TRBD1 (5 bases). CDR1 MGHDK and CDR2 SYGVNS come from the germline V gene. Trimming pared 3 bases from V and 4 bases from J, leaving 7 bases between. The CDR3 consists of 13 residues.

The V and J genes are TRBV5-1 and TRBJ2-2; 13 nucleotides agree with TRBD2. The CDR3 extends over 16 amino acids. Germline loops: CDR1 SGHRS, CDR2 YFSETQ. The J segment lost 6 bases and the V segment lost 4 bases, leaving 6 bases of the junction unmatched. The CDR3 nucleotides are TGCGCCAGCAGCCCTGGACTAGCGGGAGCTGCCGGGGAGCTGTTTTTT. It is translated as CASSPGLAGAAGELFF.

The V gene is TRBV7-2, the J gene TRBJ1-2; D is unclear. Germline values: CDR1 SGHTA, CDR2 FQGNSA. This CDR3 comprises 13 residues. The V gene lost 1 base and the J gene lost 8 bases, with 11 bases spanning the gap. CDR3 protein: CASSLDRARGYTF. The CDR3 DNA is TGTGCCAGCAGCTTAGACCGGGCGAGGGGCTACACCTTC.

The J gene is TRBJ2-7, the V gene TRBV10-3; TRBD2 matches at 8 bases. Germline values: CDR1 ENHRY, CDR2 SYGVKD. Unmatched junction bases numbered 7, after V lost 0 bases and J lost 3 bases. The length of the CDR3 is 16 residues. The CDR3 is CAISESMGLGGYEQYF. CDR3 nucleotide sequence: TGTGCCATCAGTGAGTCGATGGGACTAGGGGGCTACGAGCAGTACTTC.

The chain is built from TRBV6-6 and TRBJ2-1; D is unclear. CDR3 length: 11 amino acids. Germline V gene data show CDR1 as MNHNY and CDR2 as SVGAGI (reference sequence). V dropped 7 bases and J dropped 3 bases, with 4 bases sitting between them. The CDR3 loop reads CASKNYNEQFF. In DNA form, the CDR3 reads TGTGCCAGCAAAAACTACAATGAGCAGTTCTTC.

The chain has TRBV7-2 and TRBJ2-3; D possibly uses TRBD1 or TRBD2 (6 bases each). Germline V gene sequence: CDR1 SGHTA, CDR2 FQGNSA. The CDR3 extends over 14 amino acids. Deletions cut 3 bases from V and 2 bases from J, with 9 bases between. CDR3 sequence reads: CASSLGGVTDTQYF. The CDR3 DNA sequence: TGTGCCAGCAGCTTGGGGGGCGTCACAGATACGCAGTATTTT.

J is TRBJ2-3 and V is TRBV7-7; no clear D. The V end was cut by 1 base, the J end by 2 bases, with 4 bases between. The CDR3 consists of 13 residues. Germline V CDR1 and CDR2: SSHAT, FNYEAQ (reference sequence). The CDR3 sequence: CASSLGSTDTQYF. Here the CDR3 DNA reads TGTGCCAGCAGCTTAGGTTCCACAGATACGCAGTATTTT.

The chain employs TRBV18 and TRBJ1-1, with D unclear. V lost 4 bases and J lost 2, with 23 bases in between. Germline CDR1 KGHSH, CDR2 LQKENI. CDR3 length equals 18 residues. The CDR3 loop reads CASSLSLEALVENTEAFF. As DNA, the CDR3 is TGTGCCAGCTCACTCTCGTTGGAGGCATTGGTCGAAAACACTGAAGCTTTCTTT.

The V call is TRBV28, the J call TRBJ2-2, with D perhaps matching TRBD2 (6 bases). The germline V gene has CDR1 MDHEN and CDR2 SYDVKM. With 1 base removed from V and 6 bases from J, the gap between germline ends came to 15 bases. The length of the CDR3 is 16 residues. The DNA of the CDR3 is TGTGCCAGCAGTTTATCGGTATCGGGAGACCCCGGGGAGCTGTTTTTT. This translates into CASSLSVSGDPGELFF.

Here the CDR3 reads CASSLALAEETQYF. The CDR3 DNA reads TGCGCCAGCAGCTTGGCACTAGCGGAAGAGACCCAGTACTTC. V and J are TRBV5-1 and TRBJ2-5, with 8 nucleotides matching TRBD2. There are 14 residues in the CDR3. Germline values: CDR1 SGHRS, CDR2 YFSETQ. With 0 bases clipped from V and 3 bases from J, the junction kept 1 base outside the gene matches.

The chain carries TRBV28 and TRBJ1-4; 9 bases match TRBD1. The CDR3 extends over 17 amino acids. Germline CDR1 is MDHEN and CDR2 is SYDVKM. V dropped 4 bases and J dropped 4; count of bases not matched to a gene: 10. CDR3 sequence: CASSSPGQGRINEKLFF. CDR3 nucleotide sequence: TGTGCCAGCAGTTCCCCTGGACAGGGGAGAATTAATGAAAAACTGTTTTTT.

The chain recombines TRBV29-1 with TRBJ2-5; D is undetermined. The CDR3 covers 13 residues. Per the germline V gene, CDR1 is SQVTM and CDR2 is ANQGSEA. V was trimmed by 1 base and J by 0 bases, leaving 6 bases between them. The CDR3 region is CSVEGSYQETQYF. CDR3 sequence (DNA): TGCAGCGTTGAAGGTTCGTACCAAGAGACCCAGTACTTC.

The CDR3 nucleotides are TGTGCCTGGAGCCACAGGGGCGCCCACGAGCAGTACTTC. It codes for CAWSHRGAHEQYF. The gene calls are TRBV30 and TRBJ2-7, with 7 bases identical to TRBD1. After removal of 3 bases from V and 5 bases from J, the junction contained 7 bases not matched to a gene. Germline V lookup: CDR1 GTSNPN, CDR2 SVGIG (reference sequence). The CDR3 totals 13 residues.

The chain couples TRBV28 to TRBJ1-2; D ambiguous. Deletions cut 5 bases from V and 8 bases from J, with 12 bases between. There are 12 residues in the CDR3. CDR1 and CDR2 from the germline V gene are MDHEN and SYDVKM. The CDR3 nucleotides are TGTGCCAGCAGTATCGGGCCCCGAGGCTACACCTTC. Residues: CASSIGPRGYTF.

This clone was seen a single time. V is TRBV28 and J is TRBJ2-7; D is unresolved. Trimming pared 5 bases from V and 0 bases from J, leaving 2 bases between. CDR3 length: 11 amino acids. Germline V CDR1 and CDR2: MDHEN, SYDVKM. CDR3 sequence: CASSISYEQYF. Written as DNA, the CDR3 is TGTGCCAGCAGTATCTCCTACGAGCAGTACTTC.

This clone was seen more than once but under ten times. The rearrangement links TRBV5-1 to TRBJ2-7; 9 bases align to TRBD1. Germline V gene sequence: CDR1 SGHRS, CDR2 YFSETQ. CDR3 length equals 15 residues. J gave up 4 bases and V 0 bases, and 5 bases lay outside the gene matches. CDR3 DNA sequence: TGCGCCAGCAGCTTGGGGACAGGGGAGGCGTACGAGCAGTACTTC. Encoded protein: CASSLGTGEAYEQYF.

V usage is TRBV18 and J usage is TRBJ1-6, with a weak D call TRBD1 (5 bases). The germline V gene encodes CDR1 KGHSH and CDR2 LQKENI. This CDR3 contains 12 residues. Trimming cost V 6 bases and J 15 bases, with 15 bases left between them. The CDR3 sequence is CASSPDRILLHF. CDR3 nucleotide sequence: TGTGCCAGCTCGCCTGACAGAATCCTCCTCCACTTT.

This clone is a singleton in its sample. The V and J genes are TRBV18 and TRBJ2-4; a weak D match, TRBD1 (6 bases). V dropped 4 bases and J dropped 0 bases, with 13 bases sitting between them. Germline V lookup: CDR1 KGHSH, CDR2 LQKENI. The CDR3 loop spans 16 amino acids. CDR3 loop: CASSLTGTLAKNIQYF. CDR3 DNA: TGTGCCAGCTCACTTACCGGGACACTAGCCAAAAACATTCAGTACTTC.

The CDR3 region is CASSRQPHGYTF. In nucleotides, the CDR3 is TGTGCCAGCAGTAGACAGCCTCATGGCTACACCTTC. The V call is TRBV28, the J call TRBJ1-2, with D possibly being TRBD1 (5 bases). V lost 5 bases and J 6 bases, leaving 10 bases between the germline ends. Germline V gene lookup returns CDR1 MDHEN and CDR2 SYDVKM. The CDR3 covers 12 residues.

The chain links TRBV5-5 to TRBJ1-5, with no clear D. The V and J ends lost 4 bases and 3 bases respectively, with 5 bases between them. The CDR3 extends over 12 amino acids. Germline V gene lookup returns CDR1 SGHKS and CDR2 YYEKEE (reference sequence). CDR3 loop: CASSGNNQPQHF. The CDR3 DNA follows: TGTGCCAGCAGCGGGAACAATCAGCCCCAGCATTTT.

In this sample, this clone turned up once. This chain joins TRBV7-8 and TRBJ2-1; 7 nucleotides align to TRBD1. CDR3 length: 16 residues. Germline V gene data show CDR1 as SGHVS and CDR2 as FQNEAQ. V shed 7 bases and J 10 bases; nucleotides not matched to a gene: 19. CDR3 nucleotides: TGTGCCAGCAACCCGACAGGGAACTCTATGGCCGGAGAGCAGTTCTTC. This sequence encodes CASNPTGNSMAGEQFF.

The chain uses TRBV12-5 and TRBJ2-1, with D perhaps TRBD2 (6 bases). Germline V CDR1 and CDR2: LGHNT, FRNRAP. CDR3 size: 15 residues. The V end was cut by 3 bases, the J end by 4 bases, with 13 bases between. CDR3 protein: CASGFDGGTYNEQFF. The CDR3 DNA reads TGTGCTAGTGGTTTCGACGGCGGGACTTACAATGAGCAGTTCTTC.

Here the CDR3 DNA reads TGTGCCAGCAGTTTAGCGGGGACAGGGGGGGGTATAGATACGCAGTATTTT. Its translation is CASSLAGTGGGIDTQYF. This chain joins TRBV28 and TRBJ2-3, with 11 bases lining up with TRBD1. The V and J ends lost 2 bases and 5 bases, in that order; junction bases with no gene match: 9. CDR1 MDHEN and CDR2 SYDVKM come from the germline V gene. This CDR3 comprises 17 residues.